The TCR beta chain described here comes from a study of early T cells in non-severe SARS-CoV-2 infection. Findings and limits, study-wide: VDJdb matching favored anti-spike CD8 responses, missing private and CD4 specificities.

For this clonotype: Antigen: not known.

Looked up from germline, CDR1 is SGDLS and CDR2 is YYNGEE. The CDR3 length is 12 residues. V was pared by 3 bases and J by 4 bases, with 8 bases between. TCRdb re-analysed the 5' RACE reads in MiXCR, keeping a single row per CDR3 protein. The table lists around 60,000 distinct CDR3 sequences, less than 15% of them singletons, with around 4% in the top ten. Sequencing was carried out using whole blood. This receptor was taken from an adult who was a healthcare worker with PCR-confirmed SARS-CoV-2 infection or an uninfected control (not recorded which). The chain recombines TRBV9 with TRBJ2-7, with D perhaps being TRBD1 or TRBD2 (5 bases each). This CDR3 is CASSAEGYEQYF. The CDR3 DNA follows: TGTGCCAGCAGCGCCGAGGGGTACGAGCAGTACTTC.